This T cell receptor beta chain was obtained from a study of OX40 agonist ivuxolimab in advanced cancers. Study-wide context: As their treatment, patients were administered ivuxolimab, an agonistic anti-OX40 (CD134) antibody.

Whole-study results and caveats: Circulating CD4+ and CD8+ T cells showed clonal expansion by week 6 at 0.1 to 3.0 mg/kg.

The method was immunoSEQ multiplex PCR; TCRdb's version includes in-frame clones alone and lacks a portion of them. The profile covers around 20,000 clones, with over 75% appearing a single time and roughly 31% taken by the ten largest. Regarding this clone: What it binds is unknown.

The CDR3 is 16 amino acids. The trim removed 4 bases at V and 1 base at J, leaving 8 bases unmatched. Germline CDR1 and CDR2: SGHRS and YFSETQ. V is TRBV5-1 and J is TRBJ2-5; 9 bases line up with TRBD1. The TCR sequence derives from an adult with an advanced solid tumor such as melanoma, head and neck, liver or kidney cancer. The sequenced sample was CD4+ or CD8+ T cells sorted from blood, obtained in a trial of the OX40 agonist ivuxolimab. The CDR3 coding sequence is TGCGCCAGCAGCCTAACCGGGACAGGGTCCCAAGAGACCCAGTACTTC. This codes for CASSLTGTGSQETQYF.